This TCR beta chain was sequenced during a study of T-cell reconstitution after alpha-beta-depleted transplantation in children. Points from the study as a whole: T-cell numbers and diversity, one year after transplant, stemmed largely from T cells that were newly produced. Elevated TCRbeta diversity at day 60 was traced, in some patients, to surviving recipient T cells and thymic progenitors.

Researchers prepared the TCRbeta library using unique molecular identifiers, the study reports. MiXCR, applied by TCRdb to the PCR reads, yields one record per CDR3 protein. This sample yields about 830,000 distinct CDR3 sequences, of which 15% to 20% are seen a single time; approximately 5% belongs to the top ten. Only a few counts were recorded for this clonotype. Its matching antigen is unknown. The specimen comprised PBMCs, mostly from graft donor cells, sampled 360 days after TCRalphabeta/CD19-depleted stem cell transplant. The sequence derives from a male patient younger than 18 who had a stem cell transplant for acute lymphoblastic leukemia, so the T cells may come from the graft donor.

CDR3 region: CASSPGRAGPYEQYF. The CDR3 DNA reads as TGTGCCAGCAGCCCCGGTCGGGCGGGGCCCTACGAGCAGTACTTC. The chain uses TRBV14 and TRBJ2-7; D may be TRBD2 (6 bases). Trimming removed 4 bases from V and 2 bases from J, with 15 bases in between. The germline V gene encodes CDR1 SGHDN and CDR2 FVKESK. The CDR3 is 15 amino acids.